The sequence of this TCR beta chain was determined in a study of T cell repertoires in cytomegalovirus infection. TCRdb re-analysed the reads in MiXCR, keeping a single row per CDR3 protein. The data show about 890,000 distinct CDR3 sequences, around 30% seen once. The table lists this clonotype with a few counts. Its specificity is not known. The CDR3 is 16 amino acids. The junction had 8 bases not matched to a gene; V was cut back by 6 bases and J by 6 bases. In germline, CDR1 is MDHEN, CDR2 SYDVKM. The rearrangement uses TRBV28 and TRBJ2-3; 14 bases are shared with TRBD2. This receptor was obtained from a human donor in good health (CMV status not recorded). Some clones in this sample may be carry-over from other donors' samples. Source: cultured CD8+ T cells from PBMCs, taken from culture after CMV antigen stimulation. The CDR3 region has the DNA TGTGCCAGCAGCGGACTAGCGGGGGGTCGACGGGATACGCAGTATTTT. Translating gives CASSGLAGGRRDTQYF.